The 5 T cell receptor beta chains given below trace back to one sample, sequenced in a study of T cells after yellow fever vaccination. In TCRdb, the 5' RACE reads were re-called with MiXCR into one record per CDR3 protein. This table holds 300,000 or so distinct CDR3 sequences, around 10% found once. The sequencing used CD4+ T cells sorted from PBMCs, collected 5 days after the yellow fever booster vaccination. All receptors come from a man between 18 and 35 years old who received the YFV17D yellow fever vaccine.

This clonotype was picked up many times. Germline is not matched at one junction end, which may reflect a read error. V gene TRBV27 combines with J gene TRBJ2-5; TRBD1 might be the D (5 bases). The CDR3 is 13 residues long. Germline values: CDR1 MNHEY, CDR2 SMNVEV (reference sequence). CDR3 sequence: CASSPTIGVLRYF. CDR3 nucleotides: TGTGCCAGCAGCCCGACGATAGGGGTCCTTCGTTATTTC.

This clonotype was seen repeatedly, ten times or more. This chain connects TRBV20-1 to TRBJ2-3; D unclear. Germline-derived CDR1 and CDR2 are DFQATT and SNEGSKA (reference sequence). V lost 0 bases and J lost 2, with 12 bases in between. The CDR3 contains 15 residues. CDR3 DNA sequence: TGCAGTGCTAGAGATGGGGTAGCTTCCACAGATACGCAGTATTTT. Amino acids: CSARDGVASTDTQYF.

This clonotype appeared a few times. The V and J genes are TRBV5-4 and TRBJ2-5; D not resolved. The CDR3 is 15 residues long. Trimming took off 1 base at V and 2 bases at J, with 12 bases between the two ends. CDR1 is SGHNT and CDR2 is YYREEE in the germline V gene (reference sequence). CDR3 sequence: CASSLKSAAQETQYF. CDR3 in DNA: TGTGCCAGCAGCTTGAAGTCGGCAGCGCAAGAGACCCAGTACTTC.

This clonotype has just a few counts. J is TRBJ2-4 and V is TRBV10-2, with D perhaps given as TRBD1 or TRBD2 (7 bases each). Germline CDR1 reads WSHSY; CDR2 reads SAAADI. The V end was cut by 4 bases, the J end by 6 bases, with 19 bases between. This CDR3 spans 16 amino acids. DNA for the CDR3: TGCGCCAGCAGTGTCCTCTTGGGCAGGGGGGGAAACATTCAGTACTTC. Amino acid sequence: CASSVLLGRGGNIQYF.

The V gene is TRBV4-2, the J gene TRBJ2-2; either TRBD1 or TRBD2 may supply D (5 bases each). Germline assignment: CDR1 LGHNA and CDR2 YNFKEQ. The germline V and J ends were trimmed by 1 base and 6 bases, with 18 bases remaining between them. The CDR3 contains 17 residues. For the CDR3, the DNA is TGTGCCAGCAGCCAAGGGGGCATGGGGAGAGTCGCCGGGGAGCTGTTTTTT. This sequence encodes CASSQGGMGRVAGELFF.